This T cell receptor beta chain was retrieved from a study of T cells in women clearing cervical HPV infection. Study in general: Controls' single incident HPV16 infection cleared within 12 months without precancer. Cases' blood sampling followed lesion detection by median about 150 days (90 to 200).

Germline CDR1 reads SGHTA; CDR2 reads FQGTGA. V shed 5 bases and J shed 1 base, with 11 bases lying between them. The CDR3 loop spans 14 amino acids. Study-level findings and limits: Cases carried less TRBV6-7 than controls: roughly 0.11% versus 0.16%.

MY09/MY11 PCR detected cervical HPV DNA; dot-blot assigned genotypes. The protocol was immunoSEQ multiplex PCR, while the TCRdb copy is restricted to in-frame clones and leaves out a portion. The listing contains 23,000 or so clones. As concerns this clone: Its antigen is still unknown. The read ends 3 residues shy of where the CDR3 ends; the end is completed using the germline J gene.

This chain uses TRBV7-3 with TRBJ1-1; D remains ambiguous. The sequence came from a woman between 18 and 70 years old with a cervical HPV16 infection that either progressed to CIN3+ or cleared (not recorded which). Source material: blood buffy coat. CDR3 loop: CASSSAGRNTEAFF. The sequenced part of the CDR3 DNA is TGTGCCAGCAGCAGTGCGGGCAGGAACACTGAA.